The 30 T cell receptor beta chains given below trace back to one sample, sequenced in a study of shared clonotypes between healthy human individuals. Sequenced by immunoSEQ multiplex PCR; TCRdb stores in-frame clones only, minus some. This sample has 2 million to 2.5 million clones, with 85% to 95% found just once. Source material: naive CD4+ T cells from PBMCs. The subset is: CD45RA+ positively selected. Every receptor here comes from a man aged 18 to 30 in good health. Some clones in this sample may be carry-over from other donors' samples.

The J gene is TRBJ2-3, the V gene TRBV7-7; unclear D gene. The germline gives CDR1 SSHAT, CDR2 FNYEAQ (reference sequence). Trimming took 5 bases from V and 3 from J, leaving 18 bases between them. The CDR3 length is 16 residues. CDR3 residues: CASSPSLPLPTDTQYF. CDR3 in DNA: TGTGCCAGCAGCCCCTCACTCCCTCTCCCAACAGATACGCAGTATTTT.

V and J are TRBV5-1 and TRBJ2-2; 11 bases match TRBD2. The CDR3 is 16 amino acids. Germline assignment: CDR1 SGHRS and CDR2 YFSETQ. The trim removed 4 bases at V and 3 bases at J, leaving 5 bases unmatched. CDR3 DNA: TGCGCCAGCAGCCCTTCGACTAGCGGGGACACCGGGGAGCTGTTTTTT. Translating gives CASSPSTSGDTGELFF.

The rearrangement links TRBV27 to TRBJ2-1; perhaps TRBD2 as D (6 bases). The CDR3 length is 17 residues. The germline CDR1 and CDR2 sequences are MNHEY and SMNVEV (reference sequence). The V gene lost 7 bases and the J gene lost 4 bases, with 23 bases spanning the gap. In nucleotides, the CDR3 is TGTGCCAGCATTCTTGACCCCCGGGACTCGAAGTACAATGAGCAGTTCTTC. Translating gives CASILDPRDSKYNEQFF.

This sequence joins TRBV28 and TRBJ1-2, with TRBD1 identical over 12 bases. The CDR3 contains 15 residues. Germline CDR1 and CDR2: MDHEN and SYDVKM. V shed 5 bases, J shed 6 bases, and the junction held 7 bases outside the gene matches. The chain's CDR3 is CASSAPGQGADGYTF. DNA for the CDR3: TGTGCCAGCAGTGCTCCGGGACAGGGGGCTGATGGCTACACCTTC.

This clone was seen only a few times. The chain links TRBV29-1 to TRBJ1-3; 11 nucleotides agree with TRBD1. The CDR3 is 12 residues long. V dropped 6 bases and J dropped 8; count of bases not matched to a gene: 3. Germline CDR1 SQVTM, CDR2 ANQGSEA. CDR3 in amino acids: CSVGTGGDTIYF. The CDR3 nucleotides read TGCAGCGTCGGGACAGGGGGAGACACCATATATTTT.

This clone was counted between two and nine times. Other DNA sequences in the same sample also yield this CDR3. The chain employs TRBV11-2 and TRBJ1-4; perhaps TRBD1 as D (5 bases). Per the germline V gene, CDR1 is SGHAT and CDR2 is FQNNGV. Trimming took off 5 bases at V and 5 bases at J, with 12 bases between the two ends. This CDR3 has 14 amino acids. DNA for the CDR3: TGTGCCAGCAGCCGCACCGGGGGGAATGAAAAACTGTTTTTT. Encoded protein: CASSRTGGNEKLFF.

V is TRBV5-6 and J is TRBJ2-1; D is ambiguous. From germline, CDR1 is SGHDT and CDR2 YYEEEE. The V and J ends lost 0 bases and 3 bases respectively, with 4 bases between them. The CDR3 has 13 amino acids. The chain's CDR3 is CASSLGVYNEQFF. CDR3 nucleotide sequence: TGTGCCAGCAGCTTGGGAGTCTACAATGAGCAGTTCTTC.

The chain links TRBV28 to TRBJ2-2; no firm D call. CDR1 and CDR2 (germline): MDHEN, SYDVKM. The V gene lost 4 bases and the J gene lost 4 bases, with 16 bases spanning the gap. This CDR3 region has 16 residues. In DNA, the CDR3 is TGTGCCAGCAGTTCCTTCTGGGTCGACGGCACCGGGGAGCTGTTTTTT. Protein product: CASSSFWVDGTGELFF.

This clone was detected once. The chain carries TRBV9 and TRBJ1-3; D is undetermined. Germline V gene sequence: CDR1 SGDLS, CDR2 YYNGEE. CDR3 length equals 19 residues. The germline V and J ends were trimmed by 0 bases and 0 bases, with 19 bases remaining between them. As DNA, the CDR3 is TGTGCCAGCAGCGTAGTTCCCTTTGGCAGATTTAACTCTGGAAACACCATATATTTT. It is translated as CASSVVPFGRFNSGNTIYF.

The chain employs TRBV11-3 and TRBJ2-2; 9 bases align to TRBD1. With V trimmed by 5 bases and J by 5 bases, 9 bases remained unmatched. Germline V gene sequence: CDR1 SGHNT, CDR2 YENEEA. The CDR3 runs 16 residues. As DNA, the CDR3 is TGTGCCAGCAGCCCCGGGACAGGGCGTCGGACCGGGGAGCTGTTTTTT. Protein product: CASSPGTGRRTGELFF.

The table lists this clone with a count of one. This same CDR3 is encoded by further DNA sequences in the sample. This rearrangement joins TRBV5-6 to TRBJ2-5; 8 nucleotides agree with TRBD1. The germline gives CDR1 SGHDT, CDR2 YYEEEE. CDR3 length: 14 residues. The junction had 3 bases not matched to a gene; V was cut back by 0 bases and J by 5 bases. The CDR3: CASSLAGGGETQYF. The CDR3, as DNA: TGTGCCAGCAGCTTGGCAGGGGGCGGCGAGACCCAGTACTTC.

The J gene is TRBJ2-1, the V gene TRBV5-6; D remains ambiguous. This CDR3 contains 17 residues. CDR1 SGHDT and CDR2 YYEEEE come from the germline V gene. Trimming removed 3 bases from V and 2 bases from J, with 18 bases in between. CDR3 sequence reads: CASSSRAKGSPYNEQFF. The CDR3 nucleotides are TGTGCCAGCAGCTCTAGGGCCAAAGGTTCCCCCTACAATGAGCAGTTCTTC.

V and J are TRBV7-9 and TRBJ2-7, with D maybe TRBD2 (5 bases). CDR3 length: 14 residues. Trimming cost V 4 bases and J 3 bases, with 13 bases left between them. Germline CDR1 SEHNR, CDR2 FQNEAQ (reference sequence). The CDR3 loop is CASSYLASSYEQYF. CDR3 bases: TGTGCCAGCAGCTATCTGGCTAGCAGCTACGAGCAGTACTTC.

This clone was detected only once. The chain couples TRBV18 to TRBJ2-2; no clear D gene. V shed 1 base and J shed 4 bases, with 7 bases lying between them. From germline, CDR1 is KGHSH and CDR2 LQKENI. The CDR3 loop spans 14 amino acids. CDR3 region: CASSPLSGTGELFF. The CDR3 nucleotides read TGTGCCAGCTCACCACTAAGTGGCACCGGGGAGCTGTTTTTT.

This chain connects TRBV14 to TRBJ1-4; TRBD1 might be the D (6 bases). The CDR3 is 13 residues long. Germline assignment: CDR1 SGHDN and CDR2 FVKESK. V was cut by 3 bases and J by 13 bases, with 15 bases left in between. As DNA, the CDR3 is TGTGCCAGCAGCCATGCCCAGGGGCCCTCACTGTTTTTT. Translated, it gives CASSHAQGPSLFF.

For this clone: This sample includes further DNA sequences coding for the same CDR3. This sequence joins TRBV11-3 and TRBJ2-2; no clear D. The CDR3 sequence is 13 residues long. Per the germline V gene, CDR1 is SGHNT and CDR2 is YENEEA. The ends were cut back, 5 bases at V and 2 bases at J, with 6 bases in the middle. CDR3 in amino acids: CASSPGNTGELFF. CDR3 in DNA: TGTGCCAGCAGCCCTGGCAACACCGGGGAGCTGTTTTTT.

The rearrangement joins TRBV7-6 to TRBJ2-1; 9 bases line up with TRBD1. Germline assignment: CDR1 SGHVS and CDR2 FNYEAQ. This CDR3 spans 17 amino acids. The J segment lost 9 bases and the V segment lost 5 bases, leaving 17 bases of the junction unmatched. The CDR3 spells CASSPSLTGGLVGEQFF. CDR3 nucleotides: TGTGCCAGCAGCCCGTCGCTGACAGGGGGATTGGTCGGTGAGCAGTTCTTC. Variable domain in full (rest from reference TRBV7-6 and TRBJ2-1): GAGVSQSPRYKVTKRGQDVALRCDPISGHVSLYWYRQALGQGPEFLTYFNYEAQQDKSGLPNDRFSAERPEGSISTLTIQRTEQRDSAMYRCASSPSLTGGLVGEQFFGPGTRLTVL.

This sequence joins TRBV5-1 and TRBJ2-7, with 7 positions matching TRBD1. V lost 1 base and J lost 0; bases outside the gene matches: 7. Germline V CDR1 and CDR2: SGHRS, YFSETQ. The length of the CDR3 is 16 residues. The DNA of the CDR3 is TGCGCCAGCAGCTTGACGACAGGGTCAAGCTCCTACGAGCAGTACTTC. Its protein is CASSLTTGSSSYEQYF.

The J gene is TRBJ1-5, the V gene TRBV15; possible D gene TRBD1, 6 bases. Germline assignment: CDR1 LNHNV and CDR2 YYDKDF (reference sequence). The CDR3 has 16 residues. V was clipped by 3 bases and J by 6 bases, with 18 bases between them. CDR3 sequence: CATSRGGRGKTQPQHF. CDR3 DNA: TGTGCCACCAGCAGGGGGGGCAGGGGTAAAACTCAGCCCCAGCATTTT.

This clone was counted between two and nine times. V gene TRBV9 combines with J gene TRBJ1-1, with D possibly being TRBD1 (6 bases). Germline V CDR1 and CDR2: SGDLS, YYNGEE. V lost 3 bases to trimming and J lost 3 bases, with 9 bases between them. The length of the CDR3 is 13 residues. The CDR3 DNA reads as TGTGCCAGCAGCGCAGACAGGCACACTGAAGCTTTCTTT. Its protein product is CASSADRHTEAFF.

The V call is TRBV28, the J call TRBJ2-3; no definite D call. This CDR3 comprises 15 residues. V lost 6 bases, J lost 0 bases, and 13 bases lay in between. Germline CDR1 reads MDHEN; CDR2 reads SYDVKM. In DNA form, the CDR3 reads TGTGCCAGCAGCCGACCCGACGGAAGCACAGATACGCAGTATTTT. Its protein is CASSRPDGSTDTQYF.

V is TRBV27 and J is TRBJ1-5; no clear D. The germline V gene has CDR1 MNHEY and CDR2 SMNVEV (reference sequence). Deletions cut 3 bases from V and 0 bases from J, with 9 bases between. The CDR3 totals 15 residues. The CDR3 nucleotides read TGTGCCAGCAGTTTCTCCTTGTATAGCAATCAGCCCCAGCATTTT. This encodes CASSFSLYSNQPQHF.

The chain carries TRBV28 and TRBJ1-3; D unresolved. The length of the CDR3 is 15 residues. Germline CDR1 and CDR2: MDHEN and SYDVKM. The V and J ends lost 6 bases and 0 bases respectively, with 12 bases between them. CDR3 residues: CASRRRQSSGNTIYF. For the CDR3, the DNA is TGTGCCAGCAGAAGGCGGCAGAGCTCTGGAAACACCATATATTTT.

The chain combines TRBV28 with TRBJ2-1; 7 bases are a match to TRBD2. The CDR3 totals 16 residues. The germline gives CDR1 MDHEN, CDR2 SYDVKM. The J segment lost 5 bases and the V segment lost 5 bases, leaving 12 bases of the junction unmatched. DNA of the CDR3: TGTGCCAGCAGTCCGCTTGGGGCTAGCGGAGACAATGAGCAGTTCTTC. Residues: CASSPLGASGDNEQFF.

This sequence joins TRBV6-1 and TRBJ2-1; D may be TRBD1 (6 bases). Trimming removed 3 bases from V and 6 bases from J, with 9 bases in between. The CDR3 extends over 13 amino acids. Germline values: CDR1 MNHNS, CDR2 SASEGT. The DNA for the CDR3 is TGTGCCAGCAGTGATCAGGGGAGCAATGAGCAGTTCTTC. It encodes CASSDQGSNEQFF.

The CDR3 DNA reads TGTGCCAGCAGTTCGGGGGCCCAAGAGACCCAGTACTTC. Translating it yields CASSSGAQETQYF. The V and J genes are TRBV5-6 and TRBJ2-5; D possibly uses TRBD1 or TRBD2 (6 bases each). Germline loops: CDR1 SGHDT, CDR2 YYEEEE. V was pared by 5 bases and J by 1 base, with 9 bases between. The CDR3 consists of 13 residues.

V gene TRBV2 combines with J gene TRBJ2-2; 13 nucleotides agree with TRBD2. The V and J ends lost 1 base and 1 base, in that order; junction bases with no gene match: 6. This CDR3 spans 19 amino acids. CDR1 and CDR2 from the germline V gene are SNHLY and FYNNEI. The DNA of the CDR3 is TGTGCCAGCAGTGAAGAAAGGACTAGCGGGAGTCTGAACACCGGGGAGCTGTTTTTT. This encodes CASSEERTSGSLNTGELFF.

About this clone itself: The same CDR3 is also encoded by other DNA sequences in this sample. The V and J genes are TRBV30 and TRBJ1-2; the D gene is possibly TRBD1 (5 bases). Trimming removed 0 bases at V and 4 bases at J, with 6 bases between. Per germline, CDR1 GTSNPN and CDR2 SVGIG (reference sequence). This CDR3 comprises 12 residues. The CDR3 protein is CAWSVGGYGYTF. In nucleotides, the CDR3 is TGTGCCTGGAGTGTGGGGGGCTATGGCTACACCTTC.

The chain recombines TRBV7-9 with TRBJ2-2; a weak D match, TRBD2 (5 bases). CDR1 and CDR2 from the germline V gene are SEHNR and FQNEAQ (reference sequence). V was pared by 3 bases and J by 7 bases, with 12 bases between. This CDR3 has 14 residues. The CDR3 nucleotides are TGTGCCAGCAGCTTCCTGATGGGAGTCGGGGAGCTGTTTTTT. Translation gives CASSFLMGVGELFF.

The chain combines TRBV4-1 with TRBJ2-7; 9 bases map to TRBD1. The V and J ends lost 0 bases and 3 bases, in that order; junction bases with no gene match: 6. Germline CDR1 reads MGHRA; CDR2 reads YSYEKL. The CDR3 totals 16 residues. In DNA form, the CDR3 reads TGCGCCAGCAGCCAAGATGGGACAGGGTTACTCTACGAGCAGTACTTC. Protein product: CASSQDGTGLLYEQYF.